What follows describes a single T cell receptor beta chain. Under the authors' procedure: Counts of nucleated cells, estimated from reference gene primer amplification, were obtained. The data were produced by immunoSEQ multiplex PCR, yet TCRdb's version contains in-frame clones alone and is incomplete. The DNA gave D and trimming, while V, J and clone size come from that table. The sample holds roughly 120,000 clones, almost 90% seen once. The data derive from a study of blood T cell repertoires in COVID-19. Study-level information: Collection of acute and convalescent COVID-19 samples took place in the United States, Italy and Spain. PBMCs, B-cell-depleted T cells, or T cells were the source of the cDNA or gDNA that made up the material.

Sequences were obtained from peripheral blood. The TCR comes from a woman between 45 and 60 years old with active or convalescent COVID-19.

CDR3 amino acids: CASSPPPVGLVHNEQFF. In DNA form, the CDR3 reads TGTGCCAGCAGTCCCCCCCCAGTCGGACTAGTCCACAATGAGCAGTTCTTC. The genes are TRBV28 and TRBJ2-1, with 7 bases that match TRBD2. This CDR3 region has 17 residues. Germline loops: CDR1 MDHEN, CDR2 SYDVKM. With 5 bases clipped from V and 5 bases from J, the junction kept 15 bases outside the gene matches.